This TCR beta chain was sequenced for a study of T cells after posttransplantation cyclophosphamide. Study outcomes and limitations: Tissue-infiltrating T cells from skin or gut overlapped little with blood T cells. Recipient CMV seropositivity and CMV reactivation strongly tracked TRB clonality.

Trimming left V 10 bases short and J 0 bases short, with 13 bases between. Germline V gene sequence: CDR1 ENHRY, CDR2 SYGVKD. The CDR3 is made up of 13 amino acids. Profiled with immunoSEQ multiplex PCR; TCRdb holds only in-frame clones, not every one. The sample lists approximately 50,000 clones; approximately 94% were seen once. Regarding this clone: What it recognizes is unknown.

Sequencing was performed on PBMCs. The sequence was collected from a woman in her twenties or thirties in good health and a related stem cell transplant donor. The chain carries TRBV10-3 and TRBJ2-7, with D possibly being TRBD1 (6 bases). The CDR3 spells CASGQTSSYEQYF. The CDR3 DNA follows: TGTGCCAGTGGACAGACGAGCTCCTACGAGCAGTACTTC.